This T cell receptor beta chain was captured by sequencing in a study of human T cells and chemical hapten exposure. TCRdb ran MiXCR on the RACE reads and lists one entry per CDR3 protein. The sample holds around 99,000 distinct CDR3 sequences, under 15% seen once. Indicated time point: patch test 1, 2 weeks after DPC sensitization. Treatment defined: therapeutic diphenylcyclopropenone sensitization with weekly scalp DPC. Findings and caveats of the study: A positive correlation with patch test score was found for PT1 expanded TCR counts.

Comments on this clonotype: Its antigen is still unknown.

This CDR3 spans 16 amino acids. In germline, CDR1 is MDHEN, CDR2 SYDVKM. V dropped 8 bases and J dropped 2; count of bases not matched to a gene: 11. The sequencing used whole blood, collected in connection with sensitization to the hapten diphenylcyclopropenone (DPC). V usage is TRBV28 and J usage is TRBJ2-5, with TRBD2 matching over 10 bases. This receptor was obtained from a woman in her 40s with alopecia areata. Some clones in this sample may be carry-over from other donors' samples. CDR3 coding DNA: TGTGCCAGCGCCCTAGCCGGACTAGCGGTACAAGAGACCCAGTACTTC. Its protein is CASALAGLAVQETQYF.